The sequence of this T cell receptor beta chain was determined in a study of T cell responses to AZD1222 COVID-19 vaccine (dated by TCRdb to the early 2020s). Regarding the complete study: AZD1222 recipients whose second dose came at about 4 weeks and those whose second dose came at about 12 weeks were combined into one group, since spike-specific TCR depth and breadth did not differ between the two schedules. Trial participants were enrolled by age into 18-55, 56-69 and 70-plus year subgroups, with approximately 160, 26 and 62 TCR-sequenced participants respectively. TCR sequencing covered 230 or so trial participants: nearly 210 given two doses of AZD1222 and 26 given two doses of MenACWY control vaccine.

The CDR3 regions of human TCRbeta chains were subjected to immunosequencing. In the paper's pipeline: Repertoire TCRs were matched against a reference library of SARS-CoV-2-specific TCRs generated with the MIRA antigen-specificity platform. Breadth was defined as the fraction of unique TCRs that were SARS-CoV-2-associated. Depth was defined as the fraction of total T cells that were SARS-CoV-2-associated. Each spike-specific TCR was assigned to its reactive spike region and to a CD4 or CD8 class using the MIRA data. Log10-transformed breadth and depth values were compared by one-way ANOVA with Sidak's multiple comparisons tests. The table was pulled from immuneACCESS by TCRdb, which kept in-frame rearrangements only. Such tables lose some clones; where checked, under half of the loss comes from unresolved V genes, and the rest has no known cause. The V and J calls and clone size were taken over from that table, and D and trimming were inferred from the DNA. The sample has 120,000 or so clones on record, around nine tenths of them singletons. Jointly, the top ten make up just over 7% of the sample.

The investigation overall reported the following: Because no day 14 peak-response samples were available, the repertoires could be characterized only after the peak T cell response. Nearly half of unique spike-specific TCRs reportedly recognized epitopes outside regions mutated in the B.1.351 and B.1.1.7 variants. The vaccine-associated CD4 TCRs covered the entire spike protein, and the dominant responses fell in regions 160-218 and 743-854. In the small 56-69-year group, the increase in depth fell short of significance, most likely because of low power. Most participants were white British and females outnumbered males, and the authors suggested that clonal diversity may have been underestimated. Conclusions about previously exposed vaccinees are limited, since just five or six AZD1222 recipients were seropositive for SARS-CoV-2 at baseline. Spike-specific TCR breadth and depth rose significantly after two AZD1222 doses compared with day 0 and with MenACWY recipients.

Sample time point, as interpreted from the label and publication: baseline before first vaccination. Vaccinee samples came from UK trials COV001 and COV002, including a single-blind randomized controlled phase 2/3 trial of AZD1222 (ChAdOx1 nCoV-19) in healthy adults. Trial participant PBMC samples were collected at day 0 and day 28 after the second dose for TCRbeta chain sequencing. The germline V gene provides CDR1 LGHNA and CDR2 YSLEER. Inclusive of the bounding cysteine and phenylalanine, the CDR3 is 13 residues long. The only DNA kept is the CDR3, 39 bases in frame from the first base. A word on this clone: Its antigen is still unknown. Base qualities are not recorded, but no much larger clone differs from it by a single base.

Specimen: peripheral blood, collected on day 0 of AZD1222 vaccination. This clonotype originated in an adult in good health. This receptor chain uses TRBV4-3 and TRBJ2-3; 7 middle bases align to TRBD2. In nucleotides, the sequence is TGCGAGACGGGAGGCCTCCGCACAGATACGCAGTATTTT. Its protein product is CETGGLRTDTQYF.